This T cell receptor (beta chain) is from a study of blood T cell repertoires in COVID-19. TCRdb's copy holds only in-frame clones and misses some; the assay was immunoSEQ multiplex PCR. There are 250,000 to 300,000 clones in the sample; approximately 86% occur only once, and 2% to 2.5% lies in the top ten. Germline V gives CDR1 SGHAT, CDR2 FQNNGV. The J segment lost 5 bases and the V segment lost 5 bases, leaving 11 bases of the junction unmatched. The CDR3 spans 16 residues. The rearrangement joins TRBV11-2 to TRBJ2-5; 10 bases line up with TRBD2. The specimen sequenced was peripheral blood. The source of this sequence is a woman aged 45-65 years who had recovered from COVID-19. CDR3 protein: CASSRPGTSEKETQYF. For the CDR3, the DNA is TGTGCCAGCAGCCGACCCGGGACTAGCGAAAAGGAGACCCAGTACTTC.